The T cell receptor beta chain under discussion was sequenced for a study of blood T cell repertoires in COVID-19. In the original workflow: Reference gene primer amplification gave nucleated cell count estimates. TCRdb keeps only in-frame clones here, not all; method: immunoSEQ multiplex PCR. That table supplies the V and J calls and clone size; D and trimming were determined from the DNA. The top ten hold roughly 2.5% of the sample, which has about 180,000 clones, around 87% seen once. Germline V gene sequence: CDR1 LGHDT, CDR2 YNNKEL (reference sequence). After removal of 6 bases from V and 5 bases from J, the junction contained 3 bases not matched to a gene. CDR3 length: 14 residues.

This TCR came from a man between 35 and 55 years old with active or convalescent COVID-19. Sequences were obtained from peripheral blood. The chain combines TRBV3-1 (or the pseudogene TRBV3-2) with TRBJ2-2; 10 bases are shared with TRBD1. This chain's CDR3 is CASSRTGGTGELFF. CDR3 DNA sequence: TGTGCCAGCAGTCGGACAGGGGGGACCGGGGAGCTGTTTTTT.